This entry lists 13 T cell receptor beta chains sequenced from one sample in a study of regulatory T cells in long-lasting Graves disease. TCR beta libraries were built with iRepertoire HTBI primers and Arm-PCR of CDR3 regions. TCRdb reprocessed the multiplex PCR reads with MiXCR, giving one entry per CDR3 protein. This table holds more than 300,000 distinct CDR3 sequences, 12% found once. The time point denotes: newly diagnosed GD, antithyroid drugs for less than 3 months. Isolated PBMC RNA provided the starting material for the TCR library. The data were also submitted as part of a second study, on T cells in Graves' hyperthyroidism and ophthalmopathy.

The input for sequencing was peripheral blood mononuclear cells (PBMCs), taken at new diagnosis, from a patient treated with antithyroid drugs. These receptor sequences come from a woman aged 18-30 years with Graves disease.

This clonotype was seen ten or more times. The CDR3 nucleotides read TGTGCCAGCAGTTTGGGTTGGACAGTAAATCAGCCCCAGCATTTT. Its protein is CASSLGWTVNQPQHF. This chain links TRBV6-5 with TRBJ1-5, with a tentative D call TRBD1 (6 bases). The CDR3 is 15 residues long. Germline V gives CDR1 MNHEY, CDR2 SVGAGI. The germline V and J ends were trimmed by 4 bases and 4 bases, with 14 bases remaining between them.

Comment on this clonotype: With only one base between it and a far larger clone, this is likely a read error. CDR3 amino acids: CASSVHTGTSGETQYF. The DNA for the CDR3 is TGTGCCAGCAGTGTTCATACCGGGACTAGCGGGGAGACCCAGTACTTC. The gene calls are TRBV13 and TRBJ2-1; TRBD2 matches 12 bases. TRBJ2-5 explains the end of the DNA better; the J call may be wrong. Germline-derived CDR1 and CDR2 are PRHDT and FYEKMQ (reference sequence). CDR3 length equals 16 residues.

This clonotype has ten or more counts. V and J are TRBV2 and TRBJ1-1; D perhaps matches TRBD1 (6 bases). Germline V CDR1 and CDR2: SNHLY, FYNNEI. This CDR3 spans 13 amino acids. Trimming left V 7 bases short and J 4 bases short, with 13 bases between. The CDR3: CASKGGEGTEAFF. In nucleotides, the CDR3 is TGTGCCAGCAAAGGGGGGGAAGGCACTGAAGCTTTCTTT.

A few counts support this clonotype. The chain has TRBV27 and TRBJ2-6; TRBD2 is a possible D gene (7 bases). Germline CDR1 is MNHEY and CDR2 is SMNVEV (reference sequence). The CDR3 covers 17 residues. V lost 3 bases, J lost 3 bases, and 15 bases lay in between. CDR3 nucleotide sequence: TGTGCCAGCAGTTTTCCGAGGGGGGGTGGTGGGGCCAACGTCCTGACTTTC. It translates to CASSFPRGGGGANVLTF. Full variable domain (outside the CDR3, taken from reference TRBV27 and TRBJ2-6): EAQVTQNPRYLITVTGKKLTVTCSQNMNHEYMSWYRQDPGLGLRQIYYSMNVEVTDKGDVPEGYKVSRKEKRNFPLILESPSPNQTSLYFCASSFPRGGGGANVLTFGAGSRLTVL.

The chain is built from TRBV9 and TRBJ2-5; 12 positions match TRBD1. Losses at the gene ends were 4 bases for V and 3 bases for J; bases not matched to a gene: 19. CDR3 length: 20 amino acids. Germline CDR1 SGDLS, CDR2 YYNGEE. CDR3 loop: CASSPGDRGRRAAEEETQYF. The CDR3 DNA is TGTGCCAGCAGCCCAGGGGACAGGGGGCGCCGCGCAGCCGAAGAAGAGACCCAGTACTTC.

At least ten counts were recorded for this clonotype. This chain links TRBV12-3 or TRBV12-4 with TRBJ2-1; the match to TRBD2 covers 9 bases. The V and J ends lost 6 bases and 5 bases, in that order; junction bases with no gene match: 8. The CDR3 loop spans 15 amino acids. Here the CDR3 DNA reads TGTGCCAGCAGCCTGATAGCTAGCGGGGACAATGAGCAGTTCTTC. The encoded protein is CASSLIASGDNEQFF.

This clonotype was seen repeatedly, ten times or more. V is TRBV6-1 and J is TRBJ1-1; D is undetermined. The CDR3 spans 14 residues. Germline V gives CDR1 MNHNS, CDR2 SASEGT. Trimming removed 7 bases at V and 5 bases at J, with 17 bases between. The CDR3 region has the DNA TGTGCCAGCAAGGGCGGGCATGATTTGACTGAAGCTTTCTTT. It codes for CASKGGHDLTEAFF.

This clonotype has ten or more counts. V usage is TRBV27 and J usage is TRBJ2-7; 7 bases agree with TRBD2. V shed 3 bases, J shed 2 bases, and the junction held 7 bases outside the gene matches. Germline V lookup: CDR1 MNHEY, CDR2 SMNVEV (reference sequence). The CDR3 is 15 amino acids. For the CDR3, the DNA is TGTGCCAGCAGTTTTTCGCGAGCGGGAACCTACGAGCAGTACTTC. Its translation: CASSFSRAGTYEQYF.

This clonotype was counted many times. The chain joins TRBV7-6 to TRBJ2-2, with TRBD2 matching over 8 bases. The CDR3 has 18 amino acids. V lost 3 bases and J lost 1; bases outside the gene matches: 10. Germline V lookup: CDR1 SGHVS, CDR2 FNYEAQ. In DNA, the CDR3 is TGTGCCAGCAGCTTCATAGCGGGAACGACCCTGAACACCGGGGAGCTGTTTTTT. Translated: CASSFIAGTTLNTGELFF.

In this sample, this clonotype turned up many times. The CDR3 here is CSGAYREDTEAFF. The CDR3 bases are TGCAGCGGGGCCTACAGGGAAGACACTGAAGCTTTCTTT. The V and J genes are TRBV29-1 and TRBJ1-1; a possible D gene is TRBD1 (6 bases). V lost 7 bases to trimming and J lost 3 bases, with 15 bases between them. Germline CDR1 SQVTM, CDR2 ANQGSEA. This CDR3 region has 13 residues.

This clonotype has ten or more counts. The V and J genes are TRBV10-3 and TRBJ2-7, with a possible D match to TRBD1 (6 bases). Germline V gives CDR1 ENHRY, CDR2 SYGVKD. The V and J ends lost 6 bases and 4 bases respectively, with 19 bases between them. The CDR3 is 15 amino acids. The DNA of the CDR3 is TGTGCCATCAGAGCTCCGGGACAATCATCGTACGAGCAGTACTTC. The encoded protein is CAIRAPGQSSYEQYF.

This clonotype has ten or more counts. The chain uses TRBV3-1 and TRBJ1-6; a weak D match, TRBD1 (6 bases). Per germline, CDR1 LGHDT and CDR2 YNNKEL (reference sequence). Deletions cut 4 bases from V and 0 bases from J, with 10 bases between. This CDR3 is built from 16 residues. The CDR3 spells CASSRRTASYNSPLHF. The CDR3 DNA reads TGTGCCAGCAGCCGCCGGACAGCCTCCTATAATTCACCCCTCCACTTT.

In this sample, this clonotype turned up many times. The J gene is TRBJ1-6, the V gene TRBV7-3; D is perhaps TRBD1 (5 bases). The V end was cut by 1 base, the J end by 7 bases, with 8 bases between. Germline CDR1 is SGHTA and CDR2 is FQGTGA. This CDR3 has 14 amino acids. The CDR3 DNA follows: TGTGCCAGCAGCTTAATCGGGGGAAATTCACCCCTCCACTTT. Its protein is CASSLIGGNSPLHF.